This T cell receptor beta chain was identified during a study of response to subunit inactivated influenza vaccine. Notes on the study in general: New T cells are recruited in small numbers by each seasonal influenza vaccination, according to the authors' suggestion.

Remarks on this clonotype: Its antigen is unknown.

Germline V gene lookup returns CDR1 SGHAT and CDR2 FQNNGV. CDR3 size: 18 residues. Trimming removed 2 bases at V and 3 bases at J, with 19 bases between. Each CDR3 protein is one row after TCRdb ran MiXCR on the RT-PCR reads. This sample has hundreds of thousands of distinct CDR3 sequences; approximately 7.7% occur once, and the top ten carry over 10%. The sample was PBMCs from blood, taken roughly 24 months after vaccination. The receptor's source is a man between 50 and 69 years old who received an inactivated influenza vaccine. The chain couples TRBV11-2 to TRBJ1-4; D is perhaps TRBD1 (5 bases). The CDR3 loop is CASSLNGAGPWSNEKLFF. CDR3 DNA: TGTGCCAGCAGCTTAAATGGGGCGGGACCTTGGTCTAATGAAAAACTGTTTTTT.